Detailed here is one T cell receptor (beta chain). The entry originates in a study of shared clonotypes between healthy human individuals. Study overall: Donor composition was a couple of women and a few men, aged 18 to 49.

With 6 bases removed from V and 0 bases from J, the gap between germline ends came to 11 bases. This CDR3 is 14 amino acids long. Germline CDR1 SQVTM, CDR2 ANQGSEA. Measured with immunoSEQ multiplex PCR; TCRdb has only the in-frame clones, and not every one. The repertoire includes about 480,000 clones, approximately 79% of them detected once, and around 12% sits in the top ten. Sequenced input: PBMCs. This sequence originates from a woman aged 40-49 years in good health. Some clones in this sample may be carry-over from other donors' samples. The chain carries TRBV29-1 and TRBJ1-4, with D perhaps TRBD1 (5 bases). The CDR3 region has the DNA TGCAGCGTGGGGGATCTTGCAACTAATGAAAAACTGTTTTTT. Amino acids: CSVGDLATNEKLFF.